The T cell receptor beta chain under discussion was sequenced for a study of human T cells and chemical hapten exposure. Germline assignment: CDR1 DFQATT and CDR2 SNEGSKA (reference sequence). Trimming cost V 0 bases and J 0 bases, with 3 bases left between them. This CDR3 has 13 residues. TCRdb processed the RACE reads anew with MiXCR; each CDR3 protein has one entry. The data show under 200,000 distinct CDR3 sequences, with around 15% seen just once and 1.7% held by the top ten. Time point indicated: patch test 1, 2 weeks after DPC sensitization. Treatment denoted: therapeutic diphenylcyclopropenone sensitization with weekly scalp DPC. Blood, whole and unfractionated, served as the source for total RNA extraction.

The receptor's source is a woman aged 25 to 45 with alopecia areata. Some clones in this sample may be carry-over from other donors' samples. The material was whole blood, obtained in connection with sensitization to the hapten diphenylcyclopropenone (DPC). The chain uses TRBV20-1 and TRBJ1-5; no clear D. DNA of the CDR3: TGCAGTGCTAGAGATTATAGCAATCAGCCCCAGCATTTT. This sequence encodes CSARDYSNQPQHF.